The present entry profiles one T cell receptor beta chain with its context. As yet, its antigen is unknown. Prior autoimmune disease or systemic immunosuppression barred patients. Samples were taken at baseline and on day 1 of cycles 4 and 7. The sample belongs to a study of OX40 agonist ivuxolimab in advanced cancers. Overall study results and limits: By week 6 at 0.1 to 3.0 mg/kg, blood CD4+ and CD8+ T cells had expanded clonally.

This table comes from immunoSEQ multiplex PCR, and its TCRdb copy is limited to in-frame clones, with some not included. This table holds 90,000 or so clones, 87% found once. The length of the CDR3 is 14 residues. CDR1 and CDR2 from the germline V gene are MNHEY and SVGAGI. J gave up 2 bases and V 6 bases, and 6 bases lay outside the gene matches. Here the sequenced sample was CD4+ or CD8+ T cells sorted from blood, taken in a trial of the OX40 agonist ivuxolimab. The TCR comes from an adult with an advanced solid tumor such as melanoma, head and neck, liver or kidney cancer. This chain connects TRBV6-5 to TRBJ2-7; 8 bases fit TRBD2. Here the CDR3 DNA reads TGTGCCAGCAGAGATAGCGGGATCGCCTACGAGCAGTACTTC. It specifies CASRDSGIAYEQYF.